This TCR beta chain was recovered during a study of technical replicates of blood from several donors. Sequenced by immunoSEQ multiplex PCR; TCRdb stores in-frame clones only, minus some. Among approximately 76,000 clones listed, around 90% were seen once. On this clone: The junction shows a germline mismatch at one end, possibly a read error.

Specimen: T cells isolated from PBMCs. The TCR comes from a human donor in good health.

DNA for the CDR3: TGTGCTAGCAGCCAAGAGGGCGGGAGGAACACCGGGGAGCTGTTTTTT. It specifies CASSQEGGRNTGELFF. The V call is TRBV7-7, the J call TRBJ2-2; 7 nucleotides line up with TRBD2. This CDR3 has 16 residues. The germline gives CDR1 SSHAT, CDR2 FNYEAQ (reference sequence).